These 31 T cell receptor beta chains originate from one sample sequenced in a study of blood T cell repertoires in COVID-19. Using immunoSEQ multiplex PCR, the repertoire was profiled, and TCRdb retains in-frame clones only, with some absent. Among 300,000 to 350,000 clones listed, around 89% were seen once. Sequenced: peripheral blood. These receptors were taken from a woman aged 40-49 years with COVID-19, enrolled during active disease.

The V gene is TRBV29-1, the J gene TRBJ1-1; D call uncertain. Trimming removed 5 bases at V and 10 bases at J, with 17 bases between. Germline V gene data show CDR1 as SQVTM and CDR2 as ANQGSEA. The CDR3 contains 12 residues. This chain's CDR3 is CSVKGGRRGAFF. The CDR3 nucleotides are TGCAGCGTTAAGGGAGGACGTCGGGGAGCTTTCTTT. The variable domain in full, completed from reference TRBV29-1 and TRBJ1-1, reads SAVISQKPSRDICQRGTSLTIQCQVDSQVTMMFWYRQQPGQSLTLIATANQGSEATYESGFVIDKFPISRPNLTFSTLTVSNMSPEDSSIYLCSVKGGRRGAFFGQGTRLTVV.

The chain links TRBV5-4 to TRBJ2-1; 10 nucleotides match TRBD2. Trimming took 5 bases from V and 4 from J; bases not matched to a gene: 21. The CDR3 is made up of 20 amino acids. The germline gives CDR1 SGHNT, CDR2 YYREEE (reference sequence). CDR3 sequence reads: CASRPEALLAGVTPYNEQFF. The CDR3 nucleotides read TGTGCCAGCAGGCCTGAAGCCCTGCTAGCGGGAGTGACTCCTTACAATGAGCAGTTCTTC.

V and J are TRBV28 and TRBJ2-5, with 7 nucleotides matching TRBD1. This CDR3 comprises 16 residues. Trimming at V came to 5 bases and at J to 5 bases, leaving 14 bases not matched to a gene. The V gene's germline CDR1 is MDHEN and CDR2 SYDVKM. The CDR3 protein is CASSRRGWGPKETQYF. In DNA, the CDR3 is TGTGCCAGCAGTCGCAGGGGGTGGGGCCCCAAGGAGACCCAGTACTTC.

The chain has TRBV4-1 and TRBJ2-4; the D gene is possibly TRBD2 (6 bases). V shed 1 base and J shed 3 bases, with 16 bases lying between them. This CDR3 spans 17 amino acids. CDR1 is MGHRA, CDR2 YSYEKL, per germline. CDR3 coding DNA: TGCGCCAGCAGCCAAGGAACTGCCAGGGAGGACAAAAACATTCAGTACTTC. Translated, it gives CASSQGTAREDKNIQYF.

V gene TRBV6-6 combines with J gene TRBJ1-5, with 12 bases aligning to TRBD1. Germline V lookup: CDR1 MNHNY, CDR2 SVGAGI (reference sequence). V was clipped by 2 bases and J by 6 bases; unmatched bases: 5. The CDR3 length is 16 residues. The DNA for the CDR3 is TGTGCCAGCAGTTACAGGGACAGGGGGCTCGGTCAGCCCCAGCATTTT. Its translation is CASSYRDRGLGQPQHF.

The rearrangement joins TRBV7-2 to TRBJ2-5, with D perhaps TRBD1 (5 bases). The ends were cut back, 2 bases at V and 3 bases at J, with 16 bases in the middle. Germline V gene sequence: CDR1 SGHTA, CDR2 FQGNSA. The CDR3 length is 16 residues. The CDR3 here is CASSLRGWALEETQYF. The CDR3 DNA is TGTGCCAGCAGCTTAAGGGGTTGGGCTCTGGAAGAGACCCAGTACTTC.

The chain joins TRBV6-4 to TRBJ1-4; a possible D gene is TRBD1 (6 bases). Deletions cut 0 bases from V and 7 bases from J, with 6 bases between. The germline CDR1 and CDR2 sequences are MRHNA and SNTAGT. The CDR3 is 13 amino acids. The CDR3 is CASSDSQGEKLFF. The CDR3 bases are TGTGCCAGCAGTGACTCACAGGGTGAAAAACTGTTTTTT.

This clone came up a few times. The chain couples TRBV29-1 to TRBJ2-5; D might be TRBD1 (6 bases). The CDR3 sequence is 14 residues long. V was pared by 5 bases and J by 4 bases, with 17 bases between. Germline values: CDR1 SQVTM, CDR2 ANQGSEA. The CDR3 nucleotides read TGCAGCGTTTTGTTGCAGGGGAGTAGAGAGACCCAGTACTTC. This translates into CSVLLQGSRETQYF.

The CDR3 is CASSWTGGSTEAFF. In nucleotides, the CDR3 is TGTGCCAGCAGTTGGACAGGGGGGAGCACTGAAGCTTTCTTT. The rearrangement uses TRBV6-5 and TRBJ1-1; 10 bases map to TRBD1. The CDR3 consists of 14 residues. Germline-derived CDR1 and CDR2 are MNHEY and SVGAGI. Losses at the gene ends were 4 bases for V and 4 bases for J; bases not matched to a gene: 3.

This clone was picked up one time. This chain links TRBV15 with TRBJ1-5; D call uncertain. The CDR3 has 15 residues. Trimming cost V 0 bases and J 3 bases, with 9 bases left between them. Germline assignment: CDR1 LNHNV and CDR2 YYDKDF (reference sequence). The CDR3: CATSREGGFNQPQHF. CDR3 coding DNA: TGTGCCACCAGCAGAGAAGGCGGTTTCAATCAGCCCCAGCATTTT.

The J gene is TRBJ1-1, the V gene TRBV5-4, with TRBD1 as a possible D gene (5 bases). The CDR3 spans 15 residues. V was clipped by 0 bases and J by 0 bases, with 9 bases between them. Germline V gene lookup returns CDR1 SGHNT and CDR2 YYREEE (reference sequence). This chain's CDR3 is CASSLASGMNTEAFF. The DNA for the CDR3 is TGTGCCAGCAGCTTGGCGTCAGGGATGAACACTGAAGCTTTCTTT.

The V and J genes are TRBV28 and TRBJ1-5; 9 bases agree with TRBD1. Germline assignment: CDR1 MDHEN and CDR2 SYDVKM. The V gene end was trimmed by 7 bases and the J gene end by 5 bases; junction bases not matched to a gene: 12. The CDR3 is 16 amino acids. CDR3 residues: CASISGDREMHQPQHF. The CDR3 DNA is TGTGCCAGCATCTCGGGGGACAGGGAAATGCATCAGCCCCAGCATTTT. The entire variable domain, with the rest obtained from reference TRBV28 and TRBJ1-5, is as follows: DVKVTQSSRYLVKRTGEKVFLECVQDMDHENMFWYRQDPGLGLRLIYFSYDVKMKEKGDIPEGYSVSREKKERFSLILESASTNQTSMYLCASISGDREMHQPQHFGDGTRLSIL.

CDR3 sequence reads: CASSYADRDVRPQHF. CDR3 bases: TGTGCCAGCAGTTACGCCGACAGGGATGTAAGGCCCCAGCATTTT. The V and J genes are TRBV6-2 or TRBV6-3 and TRBJ1-5, with TRBD1 matching over 7 bases. V was clipped by 2 bases and J by 9 bases; unmatched bases: 10. The CDR3 runs to 15 residues. The germline CDR1 and CDR2 sequences are MNHEY and SVGEGT.

The chain is built from TRBV20-1 and TRBJ1-2; TRBD1 aligns across 7 bases. The CDR3 is 11 amino acids. V trimming: 4 bases; J trimming: 8 bases; junction bases outside the gene matches: 4. From germline, CDR1 is DFQATT and CDR2 SNEGSKA (reference sequence). CDR3 coding DNA: TGCAGTGCTACTGCGACAGGGGGCTACACCTTC. Translating it yields CSATATGGYTF.

This chain joins TRBV13 and TRBJ2-7; 7 bases fit TRBD1. CDR3 length: 16 residues. J was trimmed by 5 bases and V by 1 base; bases with no gene match: 11. Germline V lookup: CDR1 PRHDT, CDR2 FYEKMQ (reference sequence). The CDR3 DNA is TGTGCCAGCAGCTTAGCACCGATCGGGACAGTGAACGAGCAGTACTTC. Its protein is CASSLAPIGTVNEQYF.

V usage is TRBV3-1 (or the pseudogene TRBV3-2) and J usage is TRBJ1-1; the D is unclear. The V end lost 0 bases, the J end lost 1 base, and 6 bases lay between the germline ends. The germline gives CDR1 LGHDT, CDR2 YNNKEL (reference sequence). This CDR3 has 14 amino acids. DNA of the CDR3: TGTGCCAGCAGCCAAGATAGCAAGAACACTGAAGCTTTCTTT. Protein: CASSQDSKNTEAFF.

The chain is built from TRBV5-1 and TRBJ2-3, with a weak D call TRBD1 (6 bases). Trimming removed 3 bases at V and 1 base at J, with 12 bases between. Germline assignment: CDR1 SGHRS and CDR2 YFSETQ. This CDR3 is 15 amino acids long. The DNA for the CDR3 is TGCGCCAGCAGCTCGAACAGGGCGCGCACAGATACGCAGTATTTT. It is translated as CASSSNRARTDTQYF.

This sequence joins TRBV5-1 and TRBJ1-1; a possible D gene is TRBD1 (6 bases). Between the trimmed V and J ends, which lost 0 bases and 3 bases, there was a span of 9 bases. The CDR3 covers 14 residues. Germline CDR1 and CDR2: SGHRS and YFSETQ. The CDR3 region has the DNA TGCGCCAGCAGCTTGGACCCAGGGGACACTGAAGCTTTCTTT. It is translated as CASSLDPGDTEAFF.

The rearrangement links TRBV7-9 to TRBJ1-2; TRBD1 might be the D (5 bases). V was trimmed by 5 bases and J by 4 bases, leaving 14 bases between them. CDR1 SEHNR and CDR2 FQNEAQ come from the germline V gene (reference sequence). This CDR3 region has 14 residues. CDR3 bases: TGTGCCAGCAGCCTTGACAGAGACAGCTATGGCTACACCTTC. Amino acids: CASSLDRDSYGYTF.

This chain uses TRBV25-1 with TRBJ1-4, with D perhaps TRBD1 (5 bases). The V end lost 4 bases, the J end lost 5 bases, and 11 bases lay between the germline ends. The CDR3 has 14 residues. Germline assignment: CDR1 MGHDK and CDR2 SYGVNS. The CDR3 DNA reads as TGTGCCAGCAGTGCACAGGTACACAATGAAAAACTGTTTTTT. Its translation: CASSAQVHNEKLFF.

Points on this clone: The identical CDR3 is also encoded by other nucleotide sequences in the sample. The chain links TRBV27 to TRBJ1-5; 7 nucleotides line up with TRBD1. CDR3 length: 14 amino acids. Germline-derived CDR1 and CDR2 are MNHEY and SMNVEV (reference sequence). V was clipped by 6 bases and J by 4 bases; unmatched bases: 6. CDR3 nucleotides: TGTGCCAGCAGCCTGACAGGGACAAATCAGCCCCAGCATTTT. Encoded protein: CASSLTGTNQPQHF.

This clone was observed a handful of times. The chain has TRBV19 and TRBJ1-3; no clear D. The CDR3 loop spans 14 amino acids. The V and J ends lost 6 bases and 2 bases respectively, with 11 bases between them. Germline V lookup: CDR1 LNHDA, CDR2 SQIVND (reference sequence). This CDR3 is CASRERSAGNTIYF. DNA of the CDR3: TGTGCCAGTAGGGAGAGGTCCGCTGGAAACACCATATATTTT.

The rearrangement joins TRBV11-1 to TRBJ1-1, with D perhaps matching TRBD1 (5 bases). There are 14 residues in the CDR3. Trimming pared 5 bases from V and 0 bases from J, leaving 10 bases between. Germline loops: CDR1 SGHAT, CDR2 FQDESV (reference sequence). The CDR3 sequence: CASSLTELNTEAFF. The CDR3 region has the DNA TGTGCCAGCAGCCTGACAGAGTTGAACACTGAAGCTTTCTTT.

The chain employs TRBV5-4 and TRBJ2-1; the D gene is possibly TRBD2 (6 bases). Germline CDR1 SGHNT, CDR2 YYREEE (reference sequence). V lost 0 bases to trimming and J lost 6 bases, with 13 bases between them. This CDR3 is 15 amino acids long. The CDR3 region is CASSLVGGKANEQFF. In nucleotides, the CDR3 is TGTGCCAGCAGCTTGGTGGGGGGTAAAGCCAATGAGCAGTTCTTC. The full variable domain, its missing parts supplied by reference TRBV5-4 and TRBJ2-1, is ETGVTQSPTHLIKTRGQQVTLRCSSQSGHNTVSWYQQALGQGPQFIFQYYREEENGRGNFPPRFSGLQFPNYSSELNVNALELDDSALYLCASSLVGGKANEQFFGPGTRLTVL.

This clone came up a few times. This chain uses TRBV27 with TRBJ2-7; no definite D call. The length of the CDR3 is 14 residues. Per the germline V gene, CDR1 is MNHEY and CDR2 is SMNVEV (reference sequence). V dropped 6 bases and J dropped 2 bases, with 14 bases sitting between them. The CDR3: CASSLERSPYEQYF. CDR3 DNA sequence: TGTGCCAGCAGCTTAGAAAGAAGCCCCTACGAGCAGTACTTC.

The rearrangement joins TRBV30 to TRBJ2-5; D remains ambiguous. V lost 2 bases to trimming and J lost 2 bases, with 9 bases between them. Germline lookup yields CDR1 GTSNPN and CDR2 SVGIG (reference sequence). The CDR3 is 13 amino acids. The CDR3 protein is CAWSHQVQETQYF. CDR3 sequence (DNA): TGTGCCTGGAGTCATCAGGTTCAAGAGACCCAGTACTTC.

The gene calls are TRBV5-1 and TRBJ1-1; D not resolved. From germline, CDR1 is SGHRS and CDR2 YFSETQ. The CDR3 has 15 residues. V was shortened by 1 base and J by 1 base, with 11 bases between the two germline ends. CDR3 region: CASSLQGGRNTEAFF. For the CDR3, the DNA is TGCGCCAGCAGCTTGCAAGGAGGTCGGAACACTGAAGCTTTCTTT.

This chain uses TRBV9 with TRBJ1-6; D perhaps matches TRBD1 (6 bases). Between the trimmed V and J ends, which lost 8 bases and 10 bases, there was a span of 13 bases. CDR1 is SGDLS, CDR2 YYNGEE, per germline. This CDR3 contains 12 residues. Here the CDR3 reads CASNRANSPLHF. DNA of the CDR3: TGTGCCAGTAACAGGGCGAACTCACCCCTCCACTTT. Supplemented by reference TRBV9 and TRBJ1-6, the full variable domain reads DSGVTQTPKHLITATGQRVTLRCSPRSGDLSVYWYQQSLDQGLQFLIQYYNGEERAKGNILERFSAQQFPDLHSELNLSSLELGDSALYFCASNRANSPLHFGNGTRLTVT.

The genes are TRBV21-1 and TRBJ1-1. TRBV21-1 is deemed a pseudogene. The CDR3 consists of 16 residues. The chain's CDR3 is CASSKGRMRPNTEAFF. In nucleotides, the CDR3 is TGTGCCAGCAGCAAAGGGAGGATGCGGCCTAACACTGAAGCTTTCTTT.

This clone was counted between two and nine times. This sequence joins TRBV6-5 and TRBJ1-5; a weak D match, TRBD1 (5 bases). Trimming shortened V by 2 bases and J by 5 bases, and 10 bases separated the two germline ends. This CDR3 has 14 residues. Germline CDR1 is MNHEY and CDR2 is SVGAGI. The CDR3 protein is CASSYTVTDQPQHF. In DNA, the CDR3 is TGTGCCAGCAGTTACACCGTGACAGATCAGCCCCAGCATTTT.

The V gene is TRBV5-8, the J gene TRBJ1-5; D remains unclear. With 4 bases removed from V and 15 bases from J, the gap between germline ends came to 14 bases. CDR1 and CDR2 (germline): SGHTS, YDEGEE. The CDR3 extends over 11 amino acids. Written as DNA, the CDR3 is TGTGCCAGCAGCCGGGTTTTTTCTTGGCATTTT. Amino acids: CASSRVFSWHF.